The 6 T cell receptor beta chains listed next were all sequenced from one sample in a study of beta chain features in type 1 diabetes. As every portion of the isolated RNA was reverse transcribed, the sequencing read expressed TCRB transcripts. This table comes from immunoSEQ multiplex PCR, and its TCRdb copy is limited to in-frame clones, with some not included. Of under 250,000 clones listed, around 13% were seen once; the top ten hold about 0.019%. Study-wide results and caveats: Type 1 diabetes patients had moderately but significantly shorter TCRB CDR3s in all four CD4+ subsets.

The antigens for these receptors are not known. Sequenced material: naive CD4+ T cells from blood. Receptors were obtained from a man between 25 and 39 years old with type 1 diabetes.

The V and J genes are TRBV7-9 and TRBJ2-7, with 9 positions matching TRBD1. Germline CDR1 and CDR2: SEHNR and FQNEAQ (reference sequence). The CDR3 spans 14 residues. V lost 1 base to trimming and J lost 7 bases; unmatched junction nucleotides: 5. The DNA for the CDR3 is TGTGCCAGCAGCTTAGTCGACAGGGGGGGTGAGCAGTACTTC. Translating it yields CASSLVDRGGEQYF.

CDR3 loop: CASSPVGDTDTQYF. The DNA of the CDR3 is TGCGCCAGTTCTCCCGTGGGCGACACAGATACGCAGTATTTT. The chain employs TRBV5-1 and TRBJ2-3; D is unclear. The V gene's germline CDR1 is SGHRS and CDR2 YFSETQ. Trimming removed 8 bases from V and 2 bases from J, with 15 bases in between. There are 14 residues in the CDR3.

This chain links TRBV30 with TRBJ2-1, with TRBD1 matching 7 bases. This CDR3 has 16 residues. CDR1 is GTSNPN, CDR2 SVGIG, per germline (reference sequence). V was pared by 0 bases and J by 5 bases, with 10 bases of the junction left unmatched. In DNA form, the CDR3 reads TGTGCCTGGAGTGTACGTTTGGCAGGGGGAAACAATGAGCAGTTCTTC. This codes for CAWSVRLAGGNNEQFF.

This clone was observed a few times. The chain links TRBV21-1 to TRBJ2-7; TRBD2 reflects the table's D call only, with no check against the DNA. TRBV21-1 is recorded as a pseudogene. The CDR3 spans 15 residues. The CDR3 spells CASSKRGTTTYEQYF. CDR3 DNA sequence: TGTGCCAGCAGCAAACGAGGGACTACAACCTACGAGCAGTACTTC.

In DNA form, the CDR3 reads TGTGCCAGCAGTTTACGGGGACTAGCGGATACAGATACGCAGTATTTT. This encodes CASSLRGLADTDTQYF. The rearrangement uses TRBV27 and TRBJ2-3; 11 bases match TRBD2. J was trimmed by 3 bases and V by 2 bases; bases with no gene match: 4. The CDR3 sequence is 16 residues long. Germline V gene data show CDR1 as MNHEY and CDR2 as SMNVEV (reference sequence).

The chain couples TRBV7-9 to TRBJ2-7; a weak D match, TRBD2 (6 bases). V dropped 2 bases and J dropped 3 bases, with 11 bases sitting between them. Germline V lookup: CDR1 SEHNR, CDR2 FQNEAQ (reference sequence). CDR3 length: 14 amino acids. CDR3: CASSLRRDDYEQYF. In DNA, the CDR3 is TGTGCCAGCAGCTTAAGGCGGGACGACTACGAGCAGTACTTC.